This TCR beta chain was recorded in a study of CD8 T cells in Susac syndrome. J was trimmed by 3 bases and V by 6 bases; bases with no gene match: 4. Germline loops: CDR1 LNHDA, CDR2 SQIVND (reference sequence). CDR3 length: 13 amino acids. TCR beta sequencing covered blood CD8+ and CD4+ T cells. An input of about 0.5 to 1 ug of RNA was subjected to reverse transcription using random hexamers. In TCRdb, the immunoSEQ multiplex PCR reads were re-called with MiXCR into one record per CDR3 protein. The table shows around 170,000 distinct CDR3 sequences, with under 97% occurring only once. Sequencing input: CD4+ T cells from PBMCs. V is TRBV19 and J is TRBJ2-7, with 8 bases that match TRBD1. The clonotype comes from a human donor with Susac syndrome. The CDR3 DNA sequence: TGTGCCAGTAGACGGACAGGGCACTACGAGCAGTACTTC. As protein: CASRRTGHYEQYF.